The next 27 T cell receptor beta chains were all read from a single sample in a study of molecular identifiers for immune sequencing clone quantification (dated by TCRdb to between 2018 and 2020). Library preparation employed PCR. Sequencing took place on a NextSeq 500. The raw public reads went through TCRdb reprocessing: fastp at Q25, MiXCR clone calling, in-frame beta chains kept. Each CDR3 protein appears once, grouped with its most common genes and DNA. Here the sample has around 300,000 distinct CDR3 sequences; roughly a quarter occur a single time. About 0.7% of the sample goes to the ten largest clones. The sequenced material came from naive CD8+ T cells from blood, with Jurkat cell RNA spiked in. In light of the paper, this sample's cell subset or site label describes: FACS-sorted CD8+CD4-CCR7+CD45RA+ naive T cells. The receptors shown here come from a human donor in good health. Some libraries in this study had Jurkat cell RNA spiked in.

This clonotype was seen a few times. The V gene is TRBV4-1, the J gene TRBJ2-5; TRBD1 aligns across 9 bases. Germline V gives CDR1 MGHRA, CDR2 YSYEKL. The CDR3 is 15 amino acids. V was clipped by 2 bases and J by 5 bases; unmatched bases: 6. The CDR3 sequence: CASSQQTGGSETQYF. In nucleotides, the CDR3 is TGCGCCAGCAGCCAACAGACAGGGGGGTCGGAGACCCAGTACTTC.

At least ten counts were recorded for this clonotype. The chain is built from TRBV29-1 and TRBJ2-3, with 7 bases matching TRBD1. Unmatched junction bases numbered 5, after V lost 7 bases and J lost 4 bases. The CDR3 runs to 12 residues. CDR1 and CDR2 (germline): SQVTM, ANQGSEA. Here the CDR3 reads CSAITGADTQYF. CDR3 bases: TGCAGCGCCATCACAGGGGCAGATACGCAGTATTTT.

For this clonotype: This may be a read error, as it is one base from a much larger clone. The chain employs TRBV16 and TRBJ2-7; TRBD2 is a possible D gene (6 bases). The germline V gene encodes CDR1 KGHSY and CDR2 FQNENV. This CDR3 contains 15 residues. The CDR3 DNA reads as TGTGCCAGCAGCCTACGTGGGCGGGGTTCCTACAAGCAGTACTTC. Amino acid sequence: CASSLRGRGSYKQYF.

This clonotype has only a few counts. The V gene is TRBV3-1, the J gene TRBJ2-5; D is unclear. The germline V and J ends were trimmed by 5 bases and 5 bases, with 18 bases remaining between them. This CDR3 has 15 amino acids. Germline values: CDR1 LGHDT, CDR2 YNNKEL (reference sequence). CDR3 loop: CASSSTPLAQETQYF. The DNA for the CDR3 is TGTGCCAGCAGCTCAACTCCTTTAGCCCAGGAGACCCAGTACTTC.

The table lists this clonotype with a count of one. A much larger clone differs by one base, so this may be a read error. The V and J genes are TRBV4-3 and TRBJ1-5; no definite D call. From germline, CDR1 is LGHNA and CDR2 YSLEER. The CDR3 covers 15 residues. The CDR3 DNA follows: TGCACCAGCAGCCAAGATATTTCGAATGGCCAGCCCCAGCATTTT. Translated: CTSSQDISNGQPQHF.

To note about this clonotype: The germline gene is not matched at one end of the junction; a read error may be the cause. The chain recombines TRBV4-1 with TRBJ1-1; D not certain. This CDR3 spans 15 amino acids. Germline V gene sequence: CDR1 MGHRA, CDR2 YSYEKL. In DNA form, the CDR3 reads TGCGCCAGCGGCCAAGGTTTGGCTTTGAACACTGAAGCTTTCTTT. It encodes CASGQGLALNTEAFF.

This clonotype appeared a few times. At one end the junction does not follow the germline gene, possibly because of a read error. As DNA, the CDR3 is TGTGCCAGCGGCTTAGCCGGTTACGAGCAGTACTTC. This encodes CASGLAGYEQYF. This chain connects TRBV7-9 to TRBJ2-7; D is unclear. The CDR3 covers 12 residues. From germline, CDR1 is SEHNR and CDR2 FQNEAQ (reference sequence). Full variable domain (remainder filled in from reference TRBV7-9 and TRBJ2-7): DTGVSQNPRHKITKRGQNVTFRCDPISEHNRLYWYRQTLGQGPEFLTYFQNEAQLEKSRLLSDRFSAERPKGSFSTLEIQRTEQGDSAMYLCASGLAGYEQYFGPGTRLTVT.

The chain links TRBV3-1 to TRBJ1-6; D is undetermined. The germline V and J ends were trimmed by 4 bases and 10 bases, with 14 bases remaining between them. CDR3 length: 14 residues. The germline gives CDR1 LGHDT, CDR2 YNNKEL (reference sequence). The chain's CDR3 is CASSPNPGTSPLHF. In DNA form, the CDR3 reads TGTGCCAGCAGCCCGAACCCGGGAACATCACCCCTCCACTTT.

The rearrangement joins TRBV20-1 to TRBJ2-7; D gene unclear. The V and J ends lost 0 bases and 0 bases respectively, with 12 bases between them. CDR1 is DFQATT and CDR2 is SNEGSKA in the germline V gene (reference sequence). The CDR3 contains 15 residues. This chain's CDR3 is CSARDRIKSSYEQYF. DNA of the CDR3: TGCAGTGCTAGAGATCGTATAAAGTCCTCCTACGAGCAGTACTTC.

This CDR3 is CASSIVGNQPQHF. Here the CDR3 DNA reads TGTGCCAGTAGTATAGTAGGGAATCAGCCCCAGCATTTT. The chain links TRBV19 to TRBJ1-5; D is unresolved. Germline V gives CDR1 LNHDA, CDR2 SQIVND (reference sequence). V lost 1 base to trimming and J lost 4 bases, with 5 bases between them. This CDR3 is built from 13 residues.

This chain uses TRBV4-1 with TRBJ2-3, with no clear D. V dropped 0 bases and J dropped 2 bases, with 9 bases sitting between them. The CDR3 runs 15 residues. Germline values: CDR1 MGHRA, CDR2 YSYEKL. The chain's CDR3 is CASSQDFTATDTQYF. CDR3 nucleotide sequence: TGCGCCAGCAGCCAAGATTTCACAGCCACAGATACGCAGTATTTT.

A few counts support this clonotype. The chain links TRBV12-3 or TRBV12-4 to TRBJ1-2, with a tentative D call TRBD1 (6 bases). V was clipped by 5 bases and J by 7 bases, with 11 bases between them. The CDR3 loop spans 12 amino acids. CDR3 nucleotide sequence: TGTGCCAGCAGTGGGAACAGGGCTGGCTACACCTTC. Encoded protein: CASSGNRAGYTF.

The chain recombines TRBV5-1 with TRBJ2-6, with 9 bases aligning to TRBD2. With V trimmed by 4 bases and J by 2 bases, 10 bases remained unmatched. The CDR3 contains 18 residues. Per the germline V gene, CDR1 is SGHRS and CDR2 is YFSETQ. The CDR3 sequence: CASSPLLREGPGANVLTF. The CDR3 DNA follows: TGCGCCAGCAGCCCGCTTTTGCGGGAGGGCCCTGGGGCCAACGTCCTGACTTTC.

This clonotype was found many times. One end of the junction does not line up with germline, which may come from a read error. The chain has TRBV7-8 and TRBJ2-3; D may be TRBD1 (6 bases). The CDR3 loop spans 15 amino acids. CDR1 SGHVS and CDR2 FQNEAQ come from the germline V gene. The CDR3 DNA follows: TGTGCCAGCGGCTTCGAGGGGGTTGGCACAGATACGCAGTATTTT. It is translated as CASGFEGVGTDTQYF. The full variable domain, its missing parts supplied by reference TRBV7-8 and TRBJ2-3, is GAGVSQSPRYKVAKRGQDVALRCDPISGHVSLFWYQQALGQGPEFLTYFQNEAQLDKSGLPSDRFFAERPEGSVSTLKIQRTQQEDSAVYLCASGFEGVGTDTQYFGPGTRLTVL.

On this clonotype itself: A much more abundant neighbour one base away suggests this may be a read error. V is TRBV28 and J is TRBJ2-7; possibly TRBD2 for D (5 bases). Germline CDR1 is MDHEN and CDR2 is SYDVKM. CDR3 length equals 14 residues. V shed 5 bases and J shed 3 bases, with 14 bases lying between them. Here the CDR3 reads CASSREGLDYEQYF. The CDR3 DNA is TGTGCCAGCAGTCGGGAAGGGCTCGACTACGAGCAGTACTTC.

This clonotype was seen only a few times. The J gene is TRBJ1-1, the V gene TRBV19; 9 bases are shared with TRBD1. The CDR3 length is 13 residues. Germline V gives CDR1 LNHDA, CDR2 SQIVND (reference sequence). The J segment lost 4 bases and the V segment lost 8 bases, leaving 5 bases of the junction unmatched. CDR3 loop: CASQQGAVTEAFF. CDR3 bases: TGTGCCAGTCAACAGGGGGCCGTCACTGAAGCTTTCTTT. The variable domain in full, with the rest retrieved from reference TRBV19 and TRBJ1-1, is DGGITQSPKYLFRKEGQNVTLSCEQNLNHDAMYWYRQDPGQGLRLIYYSQIVNDFQKGDIAEGYSVSREKKESFPLTVTSAQKNPTAFYLCASQQGAVTEAFFGQGTRLTVV.

At least ten counts were recorded for this clonotype. This rearrangement joins TRBV20-1 to TRBJ2-7, with D perhaps matching TRBD1 or TRBD2 (5 bases each). V was trimmed by 6 bases and J by 3 bases, leaving 21 bases between them. Germline CDR1 DFQATT, CDR2 SNEGSKA (reference sequence). The CDR3 is 15 residues long. CDR3 protein: CSATNGTVGIYEQYF. The CDR3 DNA sequence: TGCAGTGCCACGAACGGGACGGTCGGGATCTACGAGCAGTACTTC.

The sample holds one count of this clonotype. A much larger clone is a single base away; this may be a read error. This chain uses TRBV7-9 with TRBJ2-3; D perhaps matches TRBD2 (5 bases). Germline CDR1 and CDR2: SEHNR and FQNEAQ (reference sequence). The CDR3 runs to 12 residues. CDR3 protein: CASSGVADTQYF. CDR3 DNA: TGTGCAAGCTCCGGGGTGGCGGATACGCAGTATTTT.

The sample holds a few counts of this clonotype. The V gene is TRBV27, the J gene TRBJ2-2, with unresolved D. Germline lookup yields CDR1 MNHEY and CDR2 SMNVEV (reference sequence). Trimming cost V 3 bases and J 0 bases, with 5 bases left between them. CDR3 length equals 14 residues. For the CDR3, the DNA is TGTGCCAGCAGTTTTGGGGCGAACACCGGGGAGCTGTTTTTT. It translates to CASSFGANTGELFF.

This rearrangement joins TRBV27 to TRBJ2-7; D uncertain. The germline V and J ends were trimmed by 6 bases and 2 bases, with 17 bases remaining between them. Germline-derived CDR1 and CDR2 are MNHEY and SMNVEV (reference sequence). The CDR3 runs to 15 residues. Written as DNA, the CDR3 is TGTGCCAGCAGCCAAGCCATTCGGGTTCCCTACGAGCAGTACTTC. Its protein is CASSQAIRVPYEQYF.

In regard to this clonotype: A single base separates this from a much larger clone, so it may be a read error. The chain combines TRBV6-5 with TRBJ2-7, with D perhaps matching TRBD1 or TRBD2 (5 bases each). This CDR3 is built from 14 residues. Germline assignment: CDR1 MNHEY and CDR2 SVGAGI. CDR3 nucleotide sequence: TGTGCCTGCAGCCCATTCCCCGGGGCATACGAGCAGTACTTC. This codes for CACSPFPGAYEQYF.

To note about this clonotype: This may be a read error: a much more frequent sequence differs by one nucleotide. Given the absence of the conserved phenylalanine or tryptophan at the CDR3 end, a read error is likely. The chain combines TRBV7-9 with TRBJ2-7, with 7 bases matching TRBD2. CDR1 and CDR2 (germline): SEHNR, FQNEAQ (reference sequence). This CDR3 has 17 residues. The V gene end was trimmed by 0 bases and the J gene end by 3 bases; junction bases not matched to a gene: 11. CDR3 DNA sequence: TGTGCCAGCAGCTTAGCCGCCGCGGGCGGGAGTAGCTACGAGCAGTACTAC. It yields the protein CASSLAAAGGSSYEQYY.

A remark on this clonotype: At one end, the junction sequence differs from germline, possibly due to a read error. J is TRBJ2-3 and V is TRBV28; D might be TRBD1 (5 bases). This CDR3 contains 12 residues. The germline V gene has CDR1 MDHEN and CDR2 SYDVKM. The CDR3 is CASSPYTGTQYF. DNA for the CDR3: TGTGCCAGCAGTCCTTACACAGGTACGCAGTATTTT.

This clonotype showed up just a few times. The chain joins TRBV12-3 or TRBV12-4 to TRBJ1-4, with a weak D call TRBD1 (5 bases). The ends were cut back, 6 bases at V and 6 bases at J, with 17 bases in the middle. The CDR3 spans 15 residues. The CDR3 DNA reads as TGTGCCAGCAGCCGGCGGGAGGACATATATGAAAAACTGTTTTTT. Translation gives CASSRREDIYEKLFF.

Concerning this clonotype: A read error may account for a junction end that differs from germline. V gene TRBV12-3 or TRBV12-4 combines with J gene TRBJ2-2; TRBD2 might be the D (5 bases). The CDR3 is made up of 12 amino acids. The CDR3 sequence: CASSAGTGELLF. The CDR3 coding sequence is TGTGCCAGCAGTGCAGGCACCGGGGAGCTGCTTTTT.

Turning to this clonotype: At one end the junction does not follow the germline gene, possibly because of a read error. The chain couples TRBV6-2 or TRBV6-3 to TRBJ1-1; D is undetermined. The germline V gene has CDR1 MNHEY and CDR2 SVGEGT. This CDR3 has 13 amino acids. This CDR3 reads CASGYRMNTEAFF. The CDR3 region has the DNA TGTGCCAGCGGTTATAGAATGAACACTGAAGCTTTCTTT.

The rearrangement joins TRBV28 to TRBJ2-2; a weak D match, TRBD1 (5 bases). Trimming left V 6 bases short and J 5 bases short, with 16 bases between. Looked up from germline, CDR1 is MDHEN and CDR2 is SYDVKM. The CDR3 runs 15 residues. The CDR3 coding sequence is TGTGCCAGCAGCCTAAGGGGAATGAGAACCGGGGAGCTGTTTTTT. Translation: CASSLRGMRTGELFF.